A selection of T cell receptor beta chains follows, all from one sample in a study of shared clonotypes between healthy human individuals. The table came from immunoSEQ multiplex PCR; TCRdb's copy has only in-frame clones and leaves some out. Here the sample spans 950,000 to 1,100,000 clones, roughly 74% being singletons. The sequenced material came from memory CD4+ T cells from PBMCs. The receptors originated from a man between 18 and 35 years old in good health. Some clones in this sample may be carry-over from other donors' samples. The CDR3 runs from the conserved cysteine through the conserved F or W. The D gene is left open where the match is weak. Clone size, where shown, is once, few, many, or a class for clones that have expanded.

V,size,length,J,D,DNA,CDR3
TRBV6-1,-,12,TRBJ2-5,-,TGTGCCAGCAGTGAAGAGCCTCCCACCTCGTACTTC,CASSEEPPTSYF
TRBV7-2,-,15,TRBJ2-6,-,TGTGCCTGCTTGGAGGGGGGCGCTGGGGCCAACGTCCTGACTTTC,CACLEGGAGANVLTF
TRBV18,-,13,TRBJ2-5,-,TGTGCCAGCTCACCATTGGCGATGGAGACCCAGTACTTC,CASSPLAMETQYF
TRBV11-3,-,14,TRBJ2-7,-,TGTGCCAGCAGCTTAGGCCAGTCCTCCTACGAGCAGTACTTC,CASSLGQSSYEQYF
TRBV7-2,-,13,TRBJ2-1,TRBD2,TGTGCCAGCAGCTTTACTAGCGGCGGGGGGCAGTTCTTC,CASSFTSGGGQFF
TRBV19,-,14,TRBJ1-4,-,TGTGCCAGTAGTATCGGCAGGGAGGATGAAAAACTGTTTTTT,CASSIGREDEKLFF
TRBV7-2,few,14,TRBJ2-7,-,TGTGCCAGCAGCACCCAACATGACAGCTACGAGCAGTACTTC,CASSTQHDSYEQYF
TRBV10-2,once,14,TRBJ2-7,-,TGCGCCAGCAGAGATTACAGGGATTTGTACGAGCAGTACTTC,CASRDYRDLYEQYF
TRBV18,-,14,TRBJ2-2,-,TGTGCCAGCTCACCACTTTGGGGGAACGGGGAGCTGTTTTTT,CASSPLWGNGELFF
TRBV7-3,-,16,TRBJ2-1,-,TGTGCCAGCAGCTCCCACTCGCTAGCTTCCTACAATGAGCAGTTCTTC,CASSSHSLASYNEQFF
TRBV11-3,-,15,TRBJ2-5,TRBD2,TGTGCCAGCAGCTTAGGGACTAGCGTCCAAGAGACCCAGTACTTC,CASSLGTSVQETQYF
TRBV6-6,-,15,TRBJ1-5,TRBD1,TGTGCCAGCAGCCCTTTCCAGGGGGGCATGGGGCCCCAGCATTTT,CASSPFQGGMGPQHF
TRBV15,-,15,TRBJ1-1,-,TGTGCCACCAGCAGAGATCATCGGGAGAACACTGAAGCTTTCTTT,CATSRDHRENTEAFF
TRBV6-5,-,14,TRBJ2-2,TRBD1,TGTGCCAGCAGCCGACAGGGAGACACCGGGGAGCTGTTTTTT,CASSRQGDTGELFF
TRBV5-4,few,16,TRBJ2-7,-,TGTGCCAGCAGCTTTCGGAAGGGACTGGCTGTCAACGAGCAGTACTTC,CASSFRKGLAVNEQYF
TRBV27,-,15,TRBJ1-2,TRBD1,TGTGCCAGCAGGACAGGGGAGGGGGGGGACTATGGCTACACCTTC,CASRTGEGGDYGYTF
TRBV4-3,-,14,TRBJ2-7,-,TGCGCCAGCAGCCTGATTGTAGAGGCACCCGAGCAGTACTTC,CASSLIVEAPEQYF
TRBV5-1,-,13,TRBJ2-1,-,TGCGCCAGCGCAGAAGGAAGGGACAATGAGCAGTTCTTC,CASAEGRDNEQFF
TRBV7-9,-,16,TRBJ1-1,TRBD1,TGTGCCAGCAGCTTATACTCAGGGACAGGGGACATTGAAGCTTTCTTT,CASSLYSGTGDIEAFF
TRBV11-2,-,16,TRBJ2-7,TRBD1,TGTGCCAGCAGCTTATATGTTGGAGGACAGGGACGCGAGCAGTACTTC,CASSLYVGGQGREQYF
TRBV19,-,13,TRBJ2-1,TRBD2,TGTGCCAGTAGTATCCTTAGCGGGAACAAGCAGTTCTTC,CASSILSGNKQFF
TRBV28,once,14,TRBJ2-1,-,TGTGCCAGCAGTCTCTTAGACAAGTACAATGAGCAGTTCTTC,CASSLLDKYNEQFF
TRBV6-5,-,13,TRBJ1-2,-,TGTGCCAGCAGATCGCAGGGAAGCGGTGGCTACACCTTC,CASRSQGSGGYTF
TRBV4-3,-,12,TRBJ1-1,-,TGCGCCAGCAGCCAAGATCGCAGAGAAGCTTTCTTT,CASSQDRREAFF
TRBV10-2,-,14,TRBJ2-4,-,TGCGCCAGCACCCTGGGACGGAGGGGGGACATTCAGTACTTC,CASTLGRRGDIQYF
TRBV7-6,-,16,TRBJ2-2,TRBD1,TGTGCCAGCAGCCCGACAGGGGGCCGAGGCACCGGGGAGCTGTTTTTT,CASSPTGGRGTGELFF
TRBV14,-,15,TRBJ1-2,-,TGTGCCAGCAGCCAAGCGGGTACAGGGATCTATGGCTACACCTTC,CASSQAGTGIYGYTF
TRBV10-3,-,13,TRBJ2-1,TRBD2,TGTGCCATCACCGGGGGGGACTACAATGAGCAGTTCTTC,CAITGGDYNEQFF
TRBV7-9,-,13,TRBJ2-2,-,TGTGCCAGCAGCTTACAATCTGCCGGGGAGCTGTTTTTT,CASSLQSAGELFF
TRBV18,-,14,TRBJ2-5,-,TGTGCCAGCTCACGTCCGGGTGGATCAGAGACCCAGTACTTC,CASSRPGGSETQYF
TRBV7-9,-,12,TRBJ1-1,-,TGTGCCAGCAGCTACAGTACGGGGAGAACTTTCTTT,CASSYSTGRTFF
TRBV9,-,19,TRBJ2-3,-,TGTGCCAGCAGCGGACCGACACGGGACGGACAGAAAAGCACAGATACGCAGTATTTT,CASSGPTRDGQKSTDTQYF
TRBV11-2,-,13,TRBJ2-4,-,TGTGCCAGCAGGCGGATTGGCGTCGTAGATCAGTACTTC,CASRRIGVVDQYF
TRBV29-1,-,10,TRBJ2-7,-,TGCAGCGTGGGACTCGACGAGCAGTACTTC,CSVGLDEQYF
TRBV7-8,-,13,TRBJ1-2,-,TGTGCCAGCAGCTTGGACGGAGTGTATGGCTACACCTTC,CASSLDGVYGYTF
TRBV4-1,-,17,TRBJ2-5,-,TGCGCCAGCAGCCAAGAATTAACTAGTCCGTATAAAGAGACCCAGTACTTC,CASSQELTSPYKETQYF
TRBV6-6,-,15,TRBJ2-2,TRBD2,TGTGCCAGCAGCAACCCCCGGGGGGACACCGGGGAGCTGTTTTTT,CASSNPRGDTGELFF
TRBV19,-,13,TRBJ2-6,-,TGTGCCGGGCGGTCCTCTGGGGCCAACGTCCTGACTTTC,CAGRSSGANVLTF
TRBV5-6,-,17,TRBJ1-4,-,TGTGCCAGCAGCCGGGTGACTCCTTGGCCAACTAATGAAAAACTGTTTTTT,CASSRVTPWPTNEKLFF
TRBV7-8,-,16,TRBJ2-1,TRBD1,TGTGCCAGCACCAGCTTATGGGACAGGGGAAACAATGAGCAGTTCTTC,CASTSLWDRGNNEQFF
TRBV9,-,14,TRBJ2-5,-,TGTGCCAGCAGCCCCCGTTCCCGTCAAGAGACCCAGTACTTC,CASSPRSRQETQYF
TRBV7-6,-,13,TRBJ2-1,-,TGTGCCAGCAGCTTAGTACTGGGCAATGAGCAGTTCTTC,CASSLVLGNEQFF
TRBV2,-,14,TRBJ2-7,TRBD1,TGTGCCAGCAGCCGGGACAGCACTGACTACGAGCAGTACTTC,CASSRDSTDYEQYF
TRBV5-1,-,15,TRBJ1-1,-,TGCGCCAGCAGCTTGAAAAGGGTCCAGGACACTGAAGCTTTCTTT,CASSLKRVQDTEAFF
TRBV6-6,-,13,TRBJ1-1,TRBD1,TGTGCCAGCAGTGTGGGACAGGGAGCTAAAGCTTTCTTT,CASSVGQGAKAFF
TRBV10-1,-,14,TRBJ2-5,-,TGCGCCAGTTCGGCCGTTGTAGGTTCCGAGACCCAGTACTTC,CASSAVVGSETQYF
TRBV9,-,15,TRBJ2-7,-,TGTGCCAGCAGCGTTGAAGGACAGTCTCCCTACGAGCAGTACTTC,CASSVEGQSPYEQYF
TRBV28,-,12,TRBJ1-2,TRBD1,TGTGCCAGCAGACAGGGGAACTATGGCTACACCTTC,CASRQGNYGYTF
TRBV6-6,-,13,TRBJ2-7,-,TGTGCCAGCAGTTACAAGCTCTCCTACGAGCAGTACTTC,CASSYKLSYEQYF
TRBV5-8,-,14,TRBJ2-2,TRBD2,TGTGCCAGCTCGCGGCAGGGAGGGACCGGGGAGCTGTTTTTT,CASSRQGGTGELFF
TRBV4-3,-,18,TRBJ2-7,TRBD2,TGCGCCAGCAGCCAAGATCGAACTAGCGGGAGGGGTTCCTACGAGCAGTACTTC,CASSQDRTSGRGSYEQYF
TRBV20-1,once,11,TRBJ2-1,-,TGCAGACCGGTGGCCTACAATGAGCAGTTCTTC,CRPVAYNEQFF
TRBV7-3,-,12,TRBJ2-1,TRBD1,TGTGCCAGCAGCCCTACAGGGGACGAGCAGTTCTTC,CASSPTGDEQFF